Described below is a single T cell receptor beta chain sequence and its context. This clone's antigen is unknown. No much larger clone exists at a distance of one base, and base qualities are not known. Taken from cysteine to phenylalanine, the CDR3 has 18 residues. Just CDR3 DNA is preserved here, 54 bases in frame from base 1. CDR1 MNHNS and CDR2 SASEGT were looked up in the germline V gene. The V end gives up 1 base and the J end 2 bases, leaving 12 bases in the junction not matched to a gene. The data are from a study of cytomegalovirus exposure and HLA in healthy donors (dated by TCRdb to 2017 to 2019). Background on the whole study: An earlier analysis of several hundred of the donors reported 250 to 300 Gb of sequence data and around 110 million unique TCR beta sequences from 150 million to 200 million T cells. On average, roughly 250,000 unique TCR beta nucleotide sequences were sequenced per donor among fewer than 500 genotyped donors of the cohort, with about 19% of those sequences being non-productive. Roughly 5 DR-DQ haplotypes were treated as single units for association and clustering because of strong linkage in the cohort. The number of typed donors differed by locus: 629-630 for A, B, C, DRB1 and DQB1; roughly 510 for DQA1; some 590 for DPA1; and around 490 for DPB1. Donor age, sex, ethnicity and CMV serostatus were collected together with the repertoire data. The study combined high-throughput TCR immunosequencing, statistical association of individual TCRs with disease status, and machine learning to predict cytomegalovirus infection status. Among the approximately 400 genotyped donors, roughly 80% belonged to the genetic ancestry cluster associated with self-reported Caucasian donors. Using immunosequencing, the study profiled T cell repertoires from approximately 700 subjects and related those repertoires to cytomegalovirus serostatus. Rather than drawing on any new phenotypic data, the later analysis identified candidate immune exposures from TCR beta sequences and the way those sequences occurred across donors. A later analysis re-analyzed previously published TCR beta repertoires from 660 or so donors and added high-resolution HLA genotyping to study TCR occurrence patterns. About 300 gigabases of sequencing data and tens of millions of unique TCR sequences were included in an early release covering roughly 700 HLA-typed donors. HLA typing covered class I and class II loci at four-digit resolution. An earlier analysis of nearly 600 of the donors applied high-throughput TCR beta sequencing to assess whether each TCR beta V gene segment acted as functional or pseudogenic. The aim of the study was to test whether cataloging public T cell receptors could identify signatures of past pathogen exposure. A later genetic analysis took genome-wide SNP genotypes for about three fifths of the roughly 700 donors and used that subset as a discovery cohort. Besides the first cohort of approximately 670 subjects, a separate validation cohort made up of 95 to 150 different subjects was used. All discovery cohort repertoires had been generated on a single sequencing platform.

Library preparation used the immunoSEQ multiplex PCR assay. A mixture of 60 forward primers for TCR Vbeta segments and 13 reverse primers for TCR Jbeta segments was used in the multiplex PCR. The CDR3 region of rearranged TCR beta genes was amplified from genomic DNA by a multiplex PCR assay. The Illumina HiSeq System was used to sequence the amplified TCR beta libraries as 87-base-pair reads. The authors' pipeline ran thus. A later analysis counted tens of millions of unique TCR beta chains across the roughly 700 repertoires, and around 9.9 million of these chains were shared by at least two donors. Raw reads were error-corrected and collapsed into unique sequences with a nearest-neighbor algorithm that merged closely related sequences to remove PCR and sequencing errors. Alignment of CDR3 sequences to IMGT reference sequences was used to assign V, D and J gene segments. For a sequence to be retained, at least a six-nucleotide match to both a V gene segment and a J gene segment was required. A rearrangement counted as productive if the CDR3 had no stop codons and remained in frame with V and J, and every other rearrangement counted as non-productive. CDR3 was defined according to IMGT convention as the region running from the second conserved V-encoded cysteine to the conserved J-encoded phenylalanine. In an earlier analysis of around 600 of the donors, sequences lacking an unambiguous match to a single V gene segment were excluded. In an earlier analysis of roughly 500 of the donors, V segments were called functional above 56.7% productive rearrangements and were called segregating when the between-donor standard deviation exceeded 5%. A statistical classification framework was developed to diagnose cytomegalovirus status using the catalog of TCR beta chain sequences. A later analysis assigned V and J genes by comparing TCR nucleotide sequences with IMGT/GENE-DB human TR gene sequences. The TCRdist pipeline was used in a later analysis to assign CDR3 sequences and most-parsimonious VDJ recombination scenarios. In a later analysis, every TCR beta chain was defined by the combination of its CDR3 amino acid sequence and its V-gene family, and reads without a unique V-gene family were dropped. To address suspected cross-contamination and a sequencing artifact, a later analysis removed a few hundred highly shared, low-generation-probability nucleotide sequences. In a later analysis, a clonal expansion index was calculated for each public chain from normalized within-repertoire ranks of inferred template counts. In a later analysis, generation probabilities were computed using a VDJ recombination model fitted to out-of-frame rearrangements, and the results were checked against IGoR. A later analysis scored TCR-TCR, TCR-HLA and TCR-CMV co-occurrence with hypergeometric tests, applying a repertoire-size bias correction to TCR pairs. False discovery rates were estimated in a later analysis by permuting HLA or CMV assignments 20 times. In a later analysis, co-occurring TCRs were grouped with DBSCAN, and TCRdist sequence similarity was added when clustering was performed within HLA-allele-positive subsets. Repertoires with fewer than 30,000 or more than 120,000 public chains were left out of co-occurrence clustering, as were about five repertoires with anomalous nucleotide sharing. In TCRdb, the immuneACCESS table is reduced to in-frame sequences with V and J assigned. These tables do not hold every clone; where another copy was compared, an unresolved V gene accounts for under half, and the others remain unexplained. That table supplies the V and J calls and clone size; D and trimming were determined from the DNA. The sample has roughly 110,000 clones on record, around 85% of them singletons. The ten largest clones represent around 2.4% of the sample.

Findings and caveats that apply to the study as a whole: Assigning TCR associations to individual alleles was difficult when HLA alleles, especially DR and DQ, strongly co-occurred. It was suggested by the authors that the approach could potentially be generalized to other disease states and immunological phenotypes. Some IMGT-functional V segments, including TRBV6-2 and TRBV6-3, could not be distinguished by the 87-base-pair reads and were therefore excluded. In a later analysis, the rate of TCR association differed among HLA loci, with DRB1 alleles having the most associated TCRs and HLA-C alleles having the fewest. According to a later genetic analysis, donors in an Asian-associated ancestry cluster had fewer N-insertions in productive TCRs than the roughly 670-donor mean. A further reported finding was that TCR beta sequences accurately predicted the HLA-A and HLA-B alleles for most subjects in the first cohort. In a later analysis, some 18,000 TCR beta sequences were associated with specific HLA alleles at a false discovery rate of 0.05. In vitro tests confirmed that a few of the cytomegalovirus-associated TCR beta chains recognize cytomegalovirus antigens. Broadly in line with IMGT annotations, most TCR beta V segments showed up in productive rearrangements about 87% or about 30% of the time in an earlier analysis of a few hundred of the donors. A cluster of highly shared sequence variants was judged likely to represent a technical artifact of the sequencing pipeline. In a later analysis, several top co-occurrence clusters were reported to appear linked to parvovirus B19, influenza, CMV and Epstein-Barr virus. The study gave a list of 150 to 200 TCR beta chains associated with cytomegalovirus. The classifier was reported to diagnose cytomegalovirus status with high specificity and sensitivity in both the original cohort and the validation cohort. Because counts were too low, roughly 17 rarely observed V segments, including chromosome 9 orphons, were left out of the earlier analysis of a few hundred of the donors. The presence/absence analyses assumed that sequencing depth was roughly uniform across donors, and that assumption may not be true. In a later analysis, HLA-associated TCR beta chains showed more clonal expansion and lower generation probabilities than non-associated chains that were equally common. The cohort was sequenced for TCR beta chains only, and without alpha or paired-chain data the features that could be detected were limited. Linkage disequilibrium might explain the correlated functional status among segregating V segments, but an unknown experimental factor could not be excluded. Across donors, most TCR sequences were observed very rarely, whereas some public TCRs were present in many individuals. Because some donors lacked HLA typing at each locus, the association tests relied only on the typed subset. Most CMV-associated TCR beta chains appeared to be HLA-restricted in a later analysis, and the HLA associations seemed to be driven largely by CMV exposure. An association between a missense DCLRE1C variant and V-gene and J-gene trimming of TCR beta chains was found in a later genetic analysis and replicated in an independent cohort. The only immune exposure information available for the cohort was CMV serostatus.

The cohort consisted of 600 or so healthy bone marrow donors. At the time of sampling, all cohort members were nominally healthy, though unrecorded immune exposures were likely present. The donor tested CMV seronegative, placing the donor among the approximately 360 seronegative members of the cohort. Every donor gave a peripheral blood sample, and the peripheral blood mononuclear cells from that sample were used for TCR beta sequencing. The Qiagen DNeasy Blood Extraction Kit was used to extract genomic DNA from the blood cell samples. The V and J segments used are TRBV6-1 and TRBJ2-3; 7 bases in between match TRBD2. The TCR was taken from a young man in good health and CMV-seronegative. What was sequenced was PBMCs. The encoded CDR3 is CASSEVPGGSGSTDTQYF. The nucleotide sequence reads as follows: TGTGCCAGCAGTGAAGTTCCCGGGGGGAGCGGGTCCACAGATACGCAGTATTTT.